This TCR beta chain stems from a study of OX40 agonist ivuxolimab in advanced cancers. At the level of the study: Each patient was given ivuxolimab into a vein every 2 weeks, at 0.01 to 10 mg/kg. Antecedent anti-PD-1, anti-PD-L1 or anti-CTLA-4 therapy was permissible, with 35% to 40% having received some.

As regards this clone: The antigen is not known.

Whole-study findings and limits: Blood T cells, both CD4+ and CD8+, expanded clonally by week 6 at 0.1 to 3.0 mg/kg. On average, a greater number of expanded clones characterised CD8+ T cells relative to CD4+.

From germline, CDR1 is MDHEN and CDR2 SYDVKM. This CDR3 spans 14 amino acids. V lost 3 bases and J lost 4, with 10 bases in between. Profiling relied on immunoSEQ multiplex PCR, and the TCRdb table lists in-frame clones only, not all of them. The sample holds 99,000 or so clones, 90% to 95% seen once. This receptor was taken from an adult with an advanced solid tumor such as melanoma, head and neck, liver or kidney cancer. Here the sequenced sample was CD4+ or CD8+ T cells sorted from blood, taken in a trial of the OX40 agonist ivuxolimab. V gene TRBV28 combines with J gene TRBJ2-1, with no clear D. The CDR3 loop is CASSLRPSYNEQFF. As DNA, the CDR3 is TGTGCCAGCAGTTTGCGACCGTCATACAATGAGCAGTTCTTC.